Each of the 8 T cell receptor beta chains below was sequenced from the same sample in a study of Ad26.COV2.S vaccination and SARS-CoV-2 variants. The treatment: approximately 18 received Ad26.COV2.S at low or high dose, single or two shots; about 5 received placebo; per-sample allocation not given. Repertoires come from day 63 after the first vaccine or placebo injection. The data were produced by immunoSEQ multiplex PCR, yet TCRdb's version contains in-frame clones alone and is incomplete. The table shows 430,000 or so clones, with roughly nine tenths occurring only once. The sequenced sample was peripheral blood, obtained in a trial of Ad26.COV2.S vaccine versus placebo. The receptors come from a person between 18 and 60 years old who received the Ad26.COV2.S COVID-19 vaccine or a placebo.

CDR3 sequence: CATSPGWGTEAFF. CDR3 coding DNA: TGTGCCACCTCGCCGGGGTGGGGGACTGAAGCTTTCTTT. The gene calls are TRBV6-5 and TRBJ1-1; possible D gene TRBD1, 5 bases. The CDR3 length is 13 residues. Germline-derived CDR1 and CDR2 are MNHEY and SVGAGI. V was shortened by 10 bases and J by 5 bases, with 17 bases between the two germline ends.

This chain joins TRBV19 and TRBJ2-4; unclear D gene. Germline V gene data show CDR1 as LNHDA and CDR2 as SQIVND (reference sequence). The CDR3 is 15 amino acids. Trimming took off 3 bases at V and 1 base at J, with 10 bases between the two ends. The CDR3 DNA reads TGTGCCAGTAGTATTGCGCGGCAGGCCAAAAACATTCAGTACTTC. Its translation is CASSIARQAKNIQYF.

The chain joins TRBV14 to TRBJ2-3; 9 positions agree with TRBD1. Germline CDR1 reads SGHDN; CDR2 reads FVKESK. V dropped 1 base and J dropped 5; count of bases not matched to a gene: 10. The CDR3 runs to 17 residues. The CDR3 spells CASSQGTPGTGLDTQYF. The CDR3 DNA reads TGTGCCAGCAGCCAAGGAACGCCCGGGACAGGGTTAGATACGCAGTATTTT.

This CDR3 is CASSHRGTGDGQFF. Written as DNA, the CDR3 is TGTGCCAGCAGTCACCGCGGGACAGGGGATGGGCAGTTCTTC. V is TRBV6-2 or TRBV6-3 and J is TRBJ2-1; 10 bases line up with TRBD1. The CDR3 consists of 14 residues. The J segment lost 12 bases and the V segment lost 5 bases, leaving 10 bases of the junction unmatched. Germline values: CDR1 MNHEY, CDR2 SVGEGT.

This chain uses TRBV9 with TRBJ2-6; D is possibly TRBD1 (6 bases). CDR1 and CDR2 from the germline V gene are SGDLS and YYNGEE. The germline V and J ends were trimmed by 4 bases and 0 bases, with 14 bases remaining between them. The CDR3 covers 17 residues. CDR3 nucleotides: TGTGCCAGCAGCCCACGAGGGGGACCCTCTGGGGCCAACGTCCTGACTTTC. Protein sequence: CASSPRGGPSGANVLTF.

The chain joins TRBV15 to TRBJ1-2; no clear D. The CDR3 runs 16 residues. Germline V lookup: CDR1 LNHNV, CDR2 YYDKDF (reference sequence). V was pared by 3 bases and J by 5 bases, with 19 bases between. The DNA for the CDR3 is TGTGCCACCAGCAGGGAAGGATACGGGGTGGGGTATGGCTACACCTTC. Residues: CATSREGYGVGYGYTF.

CDR3 nucleotide sequence: TGCGCCAGCAGCCAATTTTGGGGAACTAATGAAAAACTGTTTTTT. The encoded protein is CASSQFWGTNEKLFF. The rearrangement uses TRBV4-1 and TRBJ1-4; D ambiguous. V was shortened by 2 bases and J by 1 base, with 8 bases between the two germline ends. The CDR3 sequence is 15 residues long. Germline V lookup: CDR1 MGHRA, CDR2 YSYEKL.

The rearrangement links TRBV10-3 to TRBJ2-3; 12 bases line up with TRBD1. Unmatched junction bases numbered 9, after V lost 7 bases and J lost 4 bases. CDR1 and CDR2 from the germline V gene are ENHRY and SYGVKD. CDR3 length equals 16 residues. CDR3 sequence (DNA): TGTGCCATCACCAACCCGGGACAGGGGGCCCCAGATACGCAGTATTTT. Its protein is CAITNPGQGAPDTQYF.